The 29 T cell receptor beta chains below were found in one sample sequenced in a study of blood T cell repertoires in COVID-19. Generated by immunoSEQ multiplex PCR, the TCRdb table keeps only in-frame clones and is missing some. The sample holds about 280,000 clones, 85% seen once. Sequencing was done on a sample of PBMCs or T cells enriched from blood (not recorded which). The receptors come from a woman between 50 and 59 years old who had recovered from COVID-19.

This clone came up once. The chain is built from TRBV4-1 and TRBJ2-7; D perhaps matches TRBD2 (6 bases). Germline assignment: CDR1 MGHRA and CDR2 YSYEKL. The CDR3 has 15 amino acids. Trimming took 2 bases from V and 2 from J, leaving 13 bases between them. CDR3 sequence: CASSQRDFQTYEQYF. CDR3 bases: TGCGCCAGCAGCCAACGGGACTTCCAAACCTACGAGCAGTACTTC.

Only a few counts were recorded for this clone. The chain joins TRBV5-8 to TRBJ2-5, with 11 bases identical to TRBD2. The CDR3 has 19 residues. The germline CDR1 and CDR2 sequences are SGHTS and YDEGEE. The V segment lost 2 bases and the J segment 2 bases; nucleotides outside the gene matches: 14. The CDR3 spells CASSFGWMSRTSGQETQYF. Here the CDR3 DNA reads TGTGCCAGCAGCTTTGGGTGGATGTCCCGGACTAGCGGGCAAGAGACCCAGTACTTC.

In the case of this clone: Other DNA sequences in the same sample also yield this CDR3. The CDR3 coding sequence is TGCGCCAGCAGCCAGGTTGACAGTTCTGGAAACACCATATATTTT. Residues: CASSQVDSSGNTIYF. The genes are TRBV4-1 and TRBJ1-3, with TRBD1 as a possible D gene (5 bases). CDR1 is MGHRA and CDR2 is YSYEKL in the germline V gene. V lost 3 bases and J 1 base, leaving 10 bases between the germline ends. The CDR3 consists of 15 residues.

This clone was seen a handful of times. This CDR3 reads CASRLSSYNSPLHF. CDR3 DNA sequence: TGTGCCAGCAGGTTAAGCTCCTATAATTCACCCCTCCACTTT. The chain has TRBV19 and TRBJ1-6; no clear D. Trimming took off 9 bases at V and 0 bases at J, with 9 bases between the two ends. From germline, CDR1 is LNHDA and CDR2 SQIVND (reference sequence). The CDR3 spans 14 residues.

CDR3 loop: CASSLRLAGGSDQYF. The CDR3 region has the DNA TGTGCCAGCAGCCTCCGACTAGCGGGGGGCTCCGACCAGTACTTC. The chain is built from TRBV3-1 (or the pseudogene TRBV3-2) and TRBJ2-5, with 13 bases aligning to TRBD2. The CDR3 is 15 amino acids. The trim removed 4 bases at V and 10 bases at J, leaving 9 bases unmatched. Germline assignment: CDR1 LGHDT and CDR2 YNNKEL (reference sequence).

A single count supports this clone. The V and J genes are TRBV12-5 and TRBJ2-5; 8 bases agree with TRBD1. Losses at the gene ends were 1 base for V and 7 bases for J; bases not matched to a gene: 8. The CDR3 totals 15 residues. Looked up from germline, CDR1 is LGHNT and CDR2 is FRNRAP. DNA for the CDR3: TGTGCTAGTGGTTTGGGGGACAGGTCAAGAGGGACCCAGTACTTC. Translating it yields CASGLGDRSRGTQYF.

The CDR3 nucleotides are TGTGCCACCAGCAGAGGCCCCTATGACAGGGGGGGCTACAATGAGCAGTTCTTC. It encodes CATSRGPYDRGGYNEQFF. The chain combines TRBV15 with TRBJ2-1; 9 bases are a match to TRBD1. Germline CDR1 reads LNHNV; CDR2 reads YYDKDF (reference sequence). The CDR3 is 18 residues long. The junction had 10 bases not matched to a gene; V was cut back by 1 base and J by 3 bases. The complete variable domain, with remaining parts taken from reference TRBV15 and TRBJ2-1, reads DAMVIQNPRYQVTQFGKPVTLSCSQTLNHNVMYWYQQKSSQAPKLLFHYYDKDFNNEADTPDNFQSRRPNTSFCFLDIRSPGLGDTAMYLCATSRGPYDRGGYNEQFFGPGTRLTVL.

V and J are TRBV12-3 or TRBV12-4 and TRBJ2-4, with D perhaps matching TRBD1 (6 bases). The CDR3 is 13 residues long. Trimming cost V 3 bases and J 15 bases, with 18 bases left between them. CDR3 protein: CASSLARTESGYF. DNA of the CDR3: TGTGCCAGCAGTTTGGCTCGGACAGAGTCAGGGTACTTC.

This chain connects TRBV7-9 to TRBJ2-7; weak D call: TRBD1 (5 bases). Per germline, CDR1 SEHNR and CDR2 FQNEAQ (reference sequence). With 5 bases removed from V and 2 bases from J, the gap between germline ends came to 13 bases. The CDR3 has 14 amino acids. As DNA, the CDR3 is TGTGCCAGCAGCCACGACAGACTCCCCTACGAGCAGTACTTC. Protein sequence: CASSHDRLPYEQYF.

The chain combines TRBV19 with TRBJ2-1; TRBD2 agrees at 14 bases. Trimming cost V 4 bases and J 9 bases; bases outside gene matches: 5. Germline V gives CDR1 LNHDA, CDR2 SQIVND (reference sequence). This CDR3 region has 15 residues. CDR3 sequence: CASSTRTSGGSEQFF. The CDR3 DNA reads TGTGCCAGTAGTACTAGGACTAGCGGGGGGTCTGAGCAGTTCTTC.

The chain couples TRBV2 to TRBJ1-4; D not certain. CDR1 and CDR2 from the germline V gene are SNHLY and FYNNEI. The CDR3 runs 16 residues. Trimming shortened V by 1 base and J by 0 bases, and 9 bases separated the two germline ends. This chain's CDR3 is CASSEGAHATNEKLFF. The CDR3 DNA follows: TGTGCCAGCAGTGAAGGAGCGCATGCAACTAATGAAAAACTGTTTTTT.

This rearrangement joins TRBV18 to TRBJ2-7; 9 bases are a match to TRBD1. CDR1 is KGHSH and CDR2 is LQKENI in the germline V gene. With V trimmed by 4 bases and J by 6 bases, 7 bases remained unmatched. The CDR3 totals 14 residues. CDR3 sequence: CASSRGTGRLEQYF. CDR3 DNA sequence: TGTGCCAGCTCACGCGGGACAGGGAGGCTCGAGCAGTACTTC.

The chain combines TRBV4-2 with TRBJ2-7; D might be TRBD2 (5 bases). In germline, CDR1 is LGHNA, CDR2 YNFKEQ. The CDR3 is 15 amino acids. Trimming removed 2 bases at V and 1 base at J, with 12 bases between. The CDR3 is CASSQLGLASYEQYF. CDR3 DNA: TGTGCCAGCAGCCAACTAGGACTGGCGTCCTACGAGCAGTACTTC.

This clone was counted a single time. The chain links TRBV19 to TRBJ1-1, with D unclear. This CDR3 spans 15 amino acids. Germline V gives CDR1 LNHDA, CDR2 SQIVND (reference sequence). The V gene lost 5 bases and the J gene lost 4 bases, with 17 bases spanning the gap. The CDR3 DNA sequence: TGTGCCAGTAGTGAAGGTAGCGGGCTTCGCACTGAAGCTTTCTTT. Its protein is CASSEGSGLRTEAFF.

Written as DNA, the CDR3 is TGTGCCATCAGCCCCGGGACAGGGAGGGCCGGGGAGCTGTTTTTT. It translates to CAISPGTGRAGELFF. V and J are TRBV10-3 and TRBJ2-2, with TRBD1 matching over 9 bases. There are 15 residues in the CDR3. V lost 6 bases, J lost 6 bases, and 8 bases stayed unmatched. Germline loops: CDR1 ENHRY, CDR2 SYGVKD.

The chain carries TRBV10-3 and TRBJ1-5, with D possibly matching TRBD1 (5 bases). This CDR3 spans 16 amino acids. Looked up from germline, CDR1 is ENHRY and CDR2 is SYGVKD. The ends were cut back, 2 bases at V and 1 base at J, with 12 bases in the middle. CDR3 nucleotide sequence: TGTGCCATCAGTGAGGCGGCGGGGGGGAGCAATCAGCCCCAGCATTTT. Its protein product is CAISEAAGGSNQPQHF.

This clone came up once. V gene TRBV7-2 combines with J gene TRBJ1-1; maybe TRBD1 (6 bases). The CDR3 has 14 residues. Germline loops: CDR1 SGHTA, CDR2 FQGNSA. V gave up 5 bases and J gave up 7 bases, with 17 bases separating them. CDR3 amino acids: CASSPTVLRGEAFF. The CDR3 DNA reads as TGTGCCAGCAGCCCGACTGTCCTCAGGGGTGAAGCTTTCTTT.

The chain uses TRBV5-1 and TRBJ2-5; 11 nucleotides match TRBD1. The J segment lost 4 bases and the V segment lost 5 bases, leaving 1 base of the junction unmatched. This CDR3 comprises 13 residues. From germline, CDR1 is SGHRS and CDR2 YFSETQ. The CDR3 DNA reads TGCGCCAGCAGGGGACAGGGGGTAGAGACCCAGTACTTC. This codes for CASRGQGVETQYF.

The count of this clone is one. V gene TRBV29-1 combines with J gene TRBJ2-5; 8 bases map to TRBD2. From germline, CDR1 is SQVTM and CDR2 ANQGSEA. Unmatched junction bases numbered 7, after V lost 6 bases and J lost 1 base. The CDR3 length is 14 residues. CDR3 loop: CSVATSGSQETQYF. DNA for the CDR3: TGCAGCGTAGCTACTAGCGGTTCCCAAGAGACCCAGTACTTC.

The chain couples TRBV24-1 to TRBJ2-5, with 11 nucleotides matching TRBD1. The CDR3 extends over 13 amino acids. V dropped 7 bases and J dropped 5; count of bases not matched to a gene: 2. CDR1 KGHDR and CDR2 SFDVKD come from the germline V gene. CDR3 sequence (DNA): TGTGCCACCAGCCGGGACAGGGGGGAGACCCAGTACTTC. Translation: CATSRDRGETQYF.

The chain has TRBV10-1 and TRBJ2-7; a weak D match, TRBD1 (5 bases). V was cut by 9 bases and J by 3 bases, with 12 bases left in between. Germline V CDR1 and CDR2: WNHNN, SYGVQD (reference sequence). This CDR3 is 12 amino acids long. As DNA, the CDR3 is TGCGCCAGGTCAGACAGACACTACGAGCAGTACTTC. Translation gives CARSDRHYEQYF.

This clone was picked up a small number of times. The rearrangement joins TRBV19 to TRBJ1-1; D not resolved. From germline, CDR1 is LNHDA and CDR2 SQIVND (reference sequence). The V end lost 6 bases, the J end lost 7 bases, and 12 bases lay between the germline ends. This CDR3 region has 12 residues. The CDR3 sequence is CASSVSFGEAFF. The CDR3 DNA sequence: TGTGCCAGTAGCGTATCGTTCGGTGAAGCTTTCTTT.

This clone showed up just a few times. The V call is TRBV12-3 or TRBV12-4, the J call TRBJ1-3; D uncertain. The V end lost 3 bases, the J end lost 6 bases, and 3 bases lay between the germline ends. CDR3 length: 11 residues. CDR3 sequence (DNA): TGTGCCAGCAGTTTCTCAAACACCATATATTTT. It specifies CASSFSNTIYF.

This clone was detected once. The chain links TRBV28 to TRBJ1-5; TRBD1 matches 10 bases. The germline V gene has CDR1 MDHEN and CDR2 SYDVKM. The CDR3 is 18 amino acids. Germline trimming cut 2 bases from V and 4 bases from J; bases unmatched to any gene: 11. CDR3 nucleotide sequence: TGTGCCAGCAGTTTAGTTGTTTCGAGGACAGGGGGGAATCAGCCCCAGCATTTT. Its protein product is CASSLVVSRTGGNQPQHF.

J is TRBJ1-5 and V is TRBV5-4; no clear D. The CDR3 covers 14 residues. Trimming removed 1 base from V and 7 bases from J, with 12 bases in between. Germline V lookup: CDR1 SGHNT, CDR2 YYREEE (reference sequence). CDR3 amino acids: CASSLSGEGQPQHF. CDR3 DNA: TGTGCCAGCAGCTTGTCCGGGGAGGGCCAGCCCCAGCATTTT.

This chain uses TRBV18 with TRBJ1-1; D ambiguous. CDR1 and CDR2 from the germline V gene are KGHSH and LQKENI. This CDR3 contains 13 residues. The ends were cut back, 1 base at V and 7 bases at J, with 10 bases in the middle. The CDR3 DNA sequence: TGTGCCAGCTCACCACGGGGAGGCGATGAAGCTTTCTTT. Protein sequence: CASSPRGGDEAFF. Full variable domain (outside the CDR3, taken from reference TRBV18 and TRBJ1-1): NAGVMQNPRHLVRRRGQEARLRCSPMKGHSHVYWYRQLPEEGLKFMVYLQKENIIDESGMPKERFSAEFPKEGPSILRIQQVVRGDSAAYFCASSPRGGDEAFFGQGTRLTVV.

The CDR3 loop reads CAWGTGDLQYF. CDR3 nucleotide sequence: TGTGCCTGGGGGACAGGGGATCTTCAGTACTTC. V is TRBV30 and J is TRBJ2-4, with 10 bases matching TRBD1. After removal of 5 bases from V and 11 bases from J, the junction contained 3 bases not matched to a gene. There are 11 residues in the CDR3. CDR1 is GTSNPN, CDR2 SVGIG, per germline (reference sequence).

This chain connects TRBV28 to TRBJ1-6; the D is unclear. Per germline, CDR1 MDHEN and CDR2 SYDVKM. The CDR3 extends over 14 amino acids. Trimming shortened V by 3 bases and J by 13 bases, and 16 bases separated the two germline ends. The chain's CDR3 is CASSLVGQSSPLHF. Here the CDR3 DNA reads TGTGCCAGCAGTTTGGTGGGCCAGAGTTCCCCCCTCCACTTT.

This chain uses TRBV12-3 or TRBV12-4 with TRBJ2-7; no clear D. Trimming stripped 5 bases from V and 2 bases from J, with 7 bases between. There are 12 residues in the CDR3. The CDR3 sequence is CASSPNTYEQYF. CDR3 coding DNA: TGTGCCAGCAGTCCGAACACCTACGAGCAGTACTTC.